The 30 T cell receptor beta chains reported below all come from one sample, sequenced in a study of control samples from healthy donors and cancer patients. The assay was immunoSEQ multiplex PCR, and TCRdb's table has in-frame clones only and misses some. In the table there are 150,000 to 200,000 clones, roughly 89% of which are singletons. Sequenced material: blood. The receptors come from a woman in her twenties or thirties in good health.

This chain uses TRBV6-2 or TRBV6-3 with TRBJ1-5, with a possible D match to TRBD1 (5 bases). The germline V gene has CDR1 MNHEY and CDR2 SVGEGT. This CDR3 comprises 12 residues. V lost 2 bases and J 6 bases, leaving 5 bases between the germline ends. CDR3 DNA sequence: TGTGCCAGCAGTTACGGGGCTCAGCCCCAGCATTTT. It specifies CASSYGAQPQHF.

V usage is TRBV6-2 or TRBV6-3 and J usage is TRBJ1-5; D uncertain. The CDR3 runs 14 residues. Trimming took off 4 bases at V and 2 bases at J, with 9 bases between the two ends. CDR1 is MNHEY and CDR2 is SVGEGT in the germline V gene. The chain's CDR3 is CASSSTNRNQPQHF. The CDR3 DNA follows: TGTGCCAGCAGTTCCACAAATCGCAATCAGCCCCAGCATTTT.

This chain links TRBV18 with TRBJ1-1; 8 bases are a match to TRBD1. Germline V lookup: CDR1 KGHSH, CDR2 LQKENI. This CDR3 is 13 amino acids long. The J segment lost 1 base and the V segment lost 9 bases, leaving 4 bases of the junction unmatched. This chain's CDR3 is CASGQGGNTEAFF. The CDR3 DNA reads as TGTGCCAGTGGACAGGGTGGGAACACTGAAGCTTTCTTT.

The rearrangement uses TRBV27 and TRBJ2-7; 10 bases are a match to TRBD1. Germline CDR1 MNHEY, CDR2 SMNVEV (reference sequence). V was pared by 5 bases and J by 3 bases, with 7 bases of the junction left unmatched. This CDR3 region has 15 residues. The CDR3 DNA is TGTGCCAGCAGTGTCGCCGGGACAGGGGTCTACGAGCAGTACTTC. Translated, it gives CASSVAGTGVYEQYF.

This clone was detected once. The V gene is TRBV20-1, the J gene TRBJ2-5; D gene ambiguous. CDR1 is DFQATT and CDR2 is SNEGSKA in the germline V gene (reference sequence). The length of the CDR3 is 14 residues. Trimming shortened V by 3 bases and J by 5 bases, and 16 bases separated the two germline ends. The CDR3 DNA reads as TGCAGTGCTAGTAAGGGCAATGCTCGGGAGACCCAGTACTTC. This encodes CSASKGNARETQYF.

This chain connects TRBV2 to TRBJ2-1; 12 bases fit TRBD2. J lost 1 base, V lost 2 bases, and 6 bases had no gene match. This CDR3 has 18 residues. Germline V gene sequence: CDR1 SNHLY, CDR2 FYNNEI. This chain's CDR3 is CASSERLAGGASYNEQFF. The CDR3 bases are TGTGCCAGCAGTGAACGGCTAGCGGGGGGGGCTTCCTACAATGAGCAGTTCTTC.

With respect to this clone: Other DNA sequences in this specimen translate into the identical CDR3. The chain employs TRBV12-5 and TRBJ2-3, with D unresolved. Germline V gene lookup returns CDR1 LGHNT and CDR2 FRNRAP. The CDR3 runs to 13 residues. The V gene lost 5 bases and the J gene lost 4 bases, with 10 bases spanning the gap. CDR3 DNA sequence: TGTGCTAGTGGTCCCCGGCTAGCAGATACGCAGTATTTT. Encoded protein: CASGPRLADTQYF. Full variable domain (missing parts from reference TRBV12-5 and TRBJ2-3): DARVTQTPRHKVTEMGQEVTMRCQPILGHNTVFWYRQTMMQGLELLAYFRNRAPLDDSGMPKDRFSAEMPDATLATLKIQPSEPRDSAVYFCASGPRLADTQYFGPGTRLTVL.

The J gene is TRBJ1-2, the V gene TRBV29-1; D uncertain. V lost 3 bases and J lost 1, with 9 bases in between. CDR1 SQVTM and CDR2 ANQGSEA come from the germline V gene. The CDR3 spans 13 residues. CDR3 DNA sequence: TGCAGCGTTGAGGCCAGGCTTAACTATGGCTACACCTTC. Translation gives CSVEARLNYGYTF.

The V and J genes are TRBV30 and TRBJ2-3, with 8 bases matching TRBD1. V shed 0 bases, J shed 2 bases, and the junction held 13 bases outside the gene matches. There are 18 residues in the CDR3. Germline V CDR1 and CDR2: GTSNPN, SVGIG (reference sequence). The CDR3 coding sequence is TGTGCCTGGAGTGTTACTTTGACAGGGGACCCCCCCACAGATACGCAGTATTTT. Residues: CAWSVTLTGDPPTDTQYF.

The rearrangement joins TRBV24-1 to TRBJ1-1; no definite D call. CDR3 length equals 13 residues. The germline V gene encodes CDR1 KGHDR and CDR2 SFDVKD. Trimming removed 1 base at V and 5 bases at J, with 7 bases between. In DNA form, the CDR3 reads TGTGCCACCAGTGATTTATGGGAGACTGAAGCTTTCTTT. Translation gives CATSDLWETEAFF.

In its sample, this clone was seen once. The chain joins TRBV7-6 to TRBJ2-1, with a tentative D call TRBD2 (5 bases). The CDR3 runs to 15 residues. Germline values: CDR1 SGHVS, CDR2 FNYEAQ. With 3 bases removed from V and 0 bases from J, the gap between germline ends came to 9 bases. The CDR3 reads CASSLDSSSYNEQFF. CDR3 sequence (DNA): TGTGCCAGCAGCTTGGACTCGAGCTCCTACAATGAGCAGTTCTTC.

The V gene is TRBV29-1, the J gene TRBJ2-5; D not certain. The CDR3 covers 12 residues. The germline CDR1 and CDR2 sequences are SQVTM and ANQGSEA. Trimming left V 2 bases short and J 3 bases short, with 7 bases between. In nucleotides, the CDR3 is TGCAGCGTTGAACAGACCGAAGAGACCCAGTACTTC. Its translation is CSVEQTEETQYF.

The V and J genes are TRBV28 and TRBJ2-4; TRBD2 agrees at 8 bases. This CDR3 comprises 15 residues. In germline, CDR1 is MDHEN, CDR2 SYDVKM. J lost 3 bases, V lost 1 base, and 2 bases had no gene match. CDR3 residues: CASSLSSGSKNIQYF. CDR3 bases: TGTGCCAGCAGTTTATCCAGCGGGAGCAAAAACATTCAGTACTTC. Using reference TRBV28 and TRBJ2-4 for the parts outside the CDR3, the full variable domain is DVKVTQSSRYLVKRTGEKVFLECVQDMDHENMFWYRQDPGLGLRLIYFSYDVKMKEKGDIPEGYSVSREKKERFSLILESASTNQTSMYLCASSLSSGSKNIQYFGAGTRLSVL.

In its sample, this clone was seen a few times. The CDR3 region has the DNA TGTGCCAGCAGCAAAGCTATAACAGGAGGGTTCTTAGAGACCCAGTACTTC. Protein: CASSKAITGGFLETQYF. The rearrangement links TRBV21-1 to TRBJ2-5; the D call TRBD2 from the table was never checked on the DNA. TRBV21-1 is a pseudogene segment. The CDR3 loop spans 17 amino acids.

V usage is TRBV28 and J usage is TRBJ2-5; possibly TRBD2 for D (5 bases). Trimming removed 5 bases at V and 0 bases at J, with 7 bases between. This CDR3 is 13 amino acids long. The V gene's germline CDR1 is MDHEN and CDR2 SYDVKM. For the CDR3, the DNA is TGTGCCAGCAGTGGGCGGGACCAAGAGACCCAGTACTTC. Translated: CASSGRDQETQYF.

The V call is TRBV10-3, the J call TRBJ1-1; D ambiguous. V dropped 6 bases and J dropped 1 base, with 9 bases sitting between them. CDR3 size: 13 residues. The V gene's germline CDR1 is ENHRY and CDR2 SYGVKD. The CDR3 nucleotides are TGTGCCATCAGCCTCGGTCCGAACACTGAAGCTTTCTTT. Translated: CAISLGPNTEAFF.

This clone was seen only once. The V gene is TRBV5-1, the J gene TRBJ1-6; D is unresolved. Germline V gives CDR1 SGHRS, CDR2 YFSETQ. The CDR3 totals 13 residues. V lost 4 bases, J lost 7 bases, and 9 bases lay in between. CDR3 DNA sequence: TGCGCCAGCAGCCCGGGCCCGAATTCACCCCTCCACTTT. It yields the protein CASSPGPNSPLHF.

In its sample, this clone was seen once. J is TRBJ1-6 and V is TRBV21-1; the D call of TRBD1 is as the table states it, not checked on the DNA. TRBV21-1 is tagged as a pseudogene. This CDR3 contains 14 residues. The CDR3 DNA follows: TGTGCCAGCAGCAAATACCTCAGGGTGTCACCCCTCCACTTT. Translated, it gives CASSKYLRVSPLHF.

The chain couples TRBV6-5 to TRBJ1-6, with D maybe TRBD1 (5 bases). The germline V and J ends were trimmed by 2 bases and 7 bases, with 12 bases remaining between them. Per the germline V gene, CDR1 is MNHEY and CDR2 is SVGAGI. This CDR3 comprises 15 residues. CDR3 DNA: TGTGCCAGCAGTTACGAACGACAGATGAATTCACCCCTCCACTTT. The encoded protein is CASSYERQMNSPLHF.

This clone has a single count. The rearrangement uses TRBV6-2 or TRBV6-3 and TRBJ1-5, with TRBD1 identical over 7 bases. Unmatched junction bases numbered 7, after V lost 5 bases and J lost 3 bases. In germline, CDR1 is MNHEY, CDR2 SVGEGT. The CDR3 loop spans 15 amino acids. In nucleotides, the CDR3 is TGTGCCAGCAGTGCGACAGGGATCCCCAATCAGCCCCAGCATTTT. It codes for CASSATGIPNQPQHF.

The rearrangement links TRBV30 to TRBJ2-1, with TRBD2 identical over 7 bases. V lost 2 bases to trimming and J lost 2 bases; unmatched junction nucleotides: 3. Germline V gene lookup returns CDR1 GTSNPN and CDR2 SVGIG (reference sequence). The CDR3 contains 14 residues. CDR3 protein: CAWSHGRTYNEQFF. CDR3 nucleotides: TGTGCCTGGAGTCACGGGAGGACCTACAATGAGCAGTTCTTC.

The chain links TRBV4-1 to TRBJ1-3; 9 bases are shared with TRBD1. With V trimmed by 2 bases and J by 4 bases, 6 bases remained unmatched. The CDR3 has 16 amino acids. Germline V CDR1 and CDR2: MGHRA, YSYEKL. The CDR3 sequence: CASSQPGTGKGNTIYF. The CDR3 nucleotides read TGCGCCAGCAGCCAACCCGGGACAGGGAAAGGAAACACCATATATTTT.

The V and J genes are TRBV12-3 or TRBV12-4 and TRBJ1-6; D unclear. V was trimmed by 0 bases and J by 11 bases, leaving 5 bases between them. This CDR3 comprises 12 residues. The CDR3 bases are TGTGCCAGCAGTTTAGCGCCGGCACCCCTCCACTTT. Translating it yields CASSLAPAPLHF.

For this clone: Distinct nucleotide sequences in the sample also encode this CDR3. The chain couples TRBV7-2 to TRBJ1-3; D not resolved. The germline V gene has CDR1 SGHTA and CDR2 FQGNSA. The V and J ends lost 1 base and 0 bases respectively, with 4 bases between them. This CDR3 comprises 14 residues. CDR3 protein: CASSLDSSGNTIYF. DNA of the CDR3: TGTGCCAGCAGCTTAGACTCCTCTGGAAACACCATATATTTT.

The chain couples TRBV5-8 to TRBJ2-3; D possibly matches TRBD1 or TRBD2 (5 bases each). V lost 0 bases and J 0 bases, leaving 11 bases between the germline ends. The CDR3 consists of 16 residues. Germline CDR1 reads SGHTS; CDR2 reads YDEGEE. The CDR3 here is CASSLGGRGSTDTQYF. The CDR3 DNA sequence: TGTGCCAGCAGCTTGGGGGGGAGAGGTAGCACAGATACGCAGTATTTT.

The rearrangement uses TRBV10-1 and TRBJ2-2; 11 nucleotides match TRBD1. CDR1 and CDR2 (germline): WNHNN, SYGVQD (reference sequence). The V and J ends lost 0 bases and 3 bases, in that order; junction bases with no gene match: 3. The CDR3 spans 17 residues. Here the CDR3 reads CASSESRTGGYTGELFF. CDR3 bases: TGCGCCAGCAGTGAGTCTCGGACAGGGGGCTACACCGGGGAGCTGTTTTTT.

The CDR3 DNA follows: TGTGCCAGCAGTTTACCCAACAGCTATGGCTACACCTTC. Its translation is CASSLPNSYGYTF. The chain uses TRBV28 and TRBJ1-2, with D uncertain. The CDR3 is made up of 13 amino acids. From germline, CDR1 is MDHEN and CDR2 SYDVKM. V was clipped by 2 bases and J by 4 bases, with 8 bases between them.

The chain joins TRBV4-1 to TRBJ2-5, with 9 nucleotides matching TRBD2. The trim removed 4 bases at V and 1 base at J, leaving 4 bases unmatched. This CDR3 is 15 amino acids long. In germline, CDR1 is MGHRA, CDR2 YSYEKL. The CDR3 DNA reads as TGCGCCAGCAGCCGGCTAGCGGGGACCCAAGAGACCCAGTACTTC. Translated: CASSRLAGTQETQYF.

In its sample, this clone was seen a few times. This chain connects TRBV6-4 to TRBJ2-1; 9 nucleotides line up with TRBD2. Germline V gene data show CDR1 as MRHNA and CDR2 as SNTAGT. The J segment lost 7 bases and the V segment lost 0 bases, leaving 13 bases of the junction unmatched. There are 18 residues in the CDR3. DNA for the CDR3: TGTGCCAGCAGTGACTCCGTAGCGGGAGTGGACGGAGGGAATGAGCAGTTCTTC. It specifies CASSDSVAGVDGGNEQFF.

The DNA for the CDR3 is TGTGCCAGCAGCCAAGCCGGACAGGGTGGCCATGGCTACACCTTC. Amino acid sequence: CASSQAGQGGHGYTF. The V call is TRBV3-1 (or the pseudogene TRBV3-2), the J call TRBJ1-2; TRBD1 matches 8 bases. The ends lost 1 base at V and 6 bases at J; junction bases unmatched: 7. In germline, CDR1 is LGHDT, CDR2 YNNKEL (reference sequence). The CDR3 extends over 15 amino acids.